The clone carrying this T cell receptor beta chain was recorded a few times. Its antigen is as yet unknown. Germline V gene data show CDR1 as LGHNA and CDR2 as YNFKEQ. Losses at the gene ends were 3 bases for V and 5 bases for J; bases not matched to a gene: 13. The CDR3 has 17 residues. The entry originates in a study of T cells in Graves' hyperthyroidism and ophthalmopathy. As for the study in general: Prior to any treatment, at the point of initial diagnosis, peripheral blood was collected.

TCR beta CDR3 region amplification was performed from RNA transcripts. A set of HTBI primers served as the primers for a first-round RT-PCR of the TCR CDR3. One entry per CDR3 protein, called by TCRdb with MiXCR from the multiplex PCR reads. The sample holds around 490,000 distinct CDR3 sequences, about 20% seen once. Study findings and constraints: Appearing also in blood were most of the thyroid clonotypes expanded above 0.001.

Diagnostic decisions used clinical symptoms, serum thyroxine and TRAb, thyroid ultrasound and orbital computed tomography. Cells are PBMCs isolated from roughly 10 ml of fresh blood. This chain links TRBV4-2 with TRBJ2-5; 9 positions agree with TRBD1. The material sequenced was blood. The receptor comes from a man aged 40-50 years with Graves' ophthalmopathy. CDR3 amino acids: CASSHSSGTGISETQYF. The CDR3 DNA is TGTGCCAGCAGCCACAGCTCCGGGACAGGGATTTCTGAGACCCAGTACTTC.